In its sample, the clone carrying this T cell receptor beta chain was seen many times. The data derive from a study of early T cells in non-severe SARS-CoV-2 infection. Germline V lookup: CDR1 SGHRS, CDR2 YFSETQ. V shed 7 bases and J shed 9 bases, with 11 bases lying between them. The CDR3 sequence is 11 residues long. A single record per CDR3 protein comes from TCRdb applying MiXCR to the 5' RACE reads. This table has 25,000 to 35,000 distinct CDR3 sequences, about 5.7% appearing once. The chain employs TRBV5-1 and TRBJ2-1; D might be TRBD1 (6 bases). The TCR originated in an adult who was a healthcare worker with PCR-confirmed SARS-CoV-2 infection or an uninfected control (not recorded which). Sequenced sample: whole blood. The CDR3 sequence is CASGVGGEQFF. CDR3 in DNA: TGCGCCAGCGGGGTAGGGGGTGAGCAGTTCTTC.